The 8 T cell receptor beta chains in this list originate from one sample, sequenced in a study of T cell repertoires in cytomegalovirus infection. No cognate antigen is known for these TCRs. TCRdb reprocessed the reads with MiXCR, giving one entry per CDR3 protein. The sample includes 650,000 to 900,000 distinct CDR3 sequences, approximately 32% of them seen just once. Here the sequenced sample was cultured CD8+ T cells from PBMCs, taken from culture after CMV antigen stimulation. These receptors were collected from a human donor in good health (CMV status not recorded). Some clones in this sample may be carry-over from other donors' samples.

This clonotype appeared a few times. CDR3: CASSPMGQRKLKAFF. DNA of the CDR3: TGTGCCAGCAGCCCAATGGGACAGAGGAAACTAAAAGCTTTCTTT. The V gene is TRBV14, the J gene TRBJ1-1, with 7 bases matching TRBD1. V dropped 4 bases and J dropped 9; count of bases not matched to a gene: 14. CDR1 and CDR2 (germline): SGHDN, FVKESK. The CDR3 runs to 15 residues.

The chain has TRBV18 and TRBJ1-2; 7 bases map to TRBD1. V lost 2 bases, J lost 0 bases, and 6 bases stayed unmatched. Germline V lookup: CDR1 KGHSH, CDR2 LQKENI. This CDR3 has 16 residues. The CDR3 region is CASSPEQQGPNYGYTF. CDR3 nucleotide sequence: TGTGCCAGCTCACCAGAGCAACAGGGGCCTAACTATGGCTACACCTTC.

The gene calls are TRBV4-3 and TRBJ2-4, with D possibly TRBD1 on 7 matching bases. Trimming pared 4 bases from V and 4 bases from J, leaving 14 bases between. The CDR3 totals 15 residues. From germline, CDR1 is LGHNA and CDR2 YSLEER. The CDR3 DNA is TGCGCCAGCAGCCCTGGGGGGACAGATAAAAACATTCAGTACTTC. It codes for CASSPGGTDKNIQYF.

This chain links TRBV7-4 with TRBJ2-1; D is possibly TRBD2 (6 bases). The CDR3 totals 17 residues. CDR1 is SGHVT and CDR2 is SQSDAQ in the germline V gene. V lost 7 bases, J lost 0 bases, and 19 bases lay in between. The CDR3 protein is CASNQRGGESSYNEQFF. Written as DNA, the CDR3 is TGTGCCAGCAACCAACGGGGCGGGGAAAGCTCCTACAATGAGCAGTTCTTC.

The gene calls are TRBV7-6 and TRBJ2-5; 9 bases map to TRBD2. This CDR3 spans 14 amino acids. V trimming: 7 bases; J trimming: 5 bases; junction bases outside the gene matches: 8. Germline lookup yields CDR1 SGHVS and CDR2 FNYEAQ. The CDR3 is CASIPSGGSETQYF. The CDR3 bases are TGTGCCAGCATCCCCAGCGGGGGGAGTGAGACCCAGTACTTC.

The rearrangement links TRBV7-6 to TRBJ2-2; D remains unclear. Trimming left V 2 bases short and J 1 base short, with 8 bases between. The V gene's germline CDR1 is SGHVS and CDR2 FNYEAQ. The CDR3 has 15 amino acids. CDR3 sequence: CASSLMAENTGELFF. The CDR3 bases are TGTGCCAGCAGCTTAATGGCAGAGAACACCGGGGAGCTGTTTTTT.

The table lists this clonotype with a few counts. The chain joins TRBV6-1 to TRBJ1-1; D remains ambiguous. Per the germline V gene, CDR1 is MNHNS and CDR2 is SASEGT. This CDR3 has 13 amino acids. V lost 1 base to trimming and J lost 4 bases, with 7 bases between them. The CDR3 loop reads CASSEVGFTEAFF. In DNA form, the CDR3 reads TGTGCCAGCAGTGAAGTGGGGTTCACTGAAGCTTTCTTT.

This clonotype showed up just a few times. The chain links TRBV6-1 to TRBJ1-1; a possible D gene is TRBD1 (5 bases). The CDR3 runs 13 residues. V shed 5 bases and J shed 5 bases, with 12 bases lying between them. In germline, CDR1 is MNHNS, CDR2 SASEGT. In nucleotides, the CDR3 is TGTGCCAGCAGTACCAGGGTTTGGACTGAAGCTTTCTTT. Amino acids: CASSTRVWTEAFF.